Sequencing of this T cell receptor (beta chain) was carried out in a study of post-analysis software for immune sequencing data. Overall study results and limits: Patients carried four or five TRBV segments more frequently than controls did, and TRBV5-6, TRBV5-1 and TRBV20-1 were among them.

Turning to this clonotype: Its antigen is unidentified.

Per the germline V gene, CDR1 is SNHLY and CDR2 is FYNNEI. The CDR3 extends over 14 amino acids. V lost 8 bases to trimming and J lost 0 bases; unmatched junction nucleotides: 7. cDNA libraries for TCR beta contained unique molecular identifiers. TCRdb re-analysed the PCR reads in MiXCR, keeping a single row per CDR3 protein. The sample records almost 700,000 distinct CDR3 sequences, approximately 59% being singletons. The sample comprised blood. The chain employs TRBV2 and TRBJ2-7; 7 bases are a match to TRBD2. This sequence originates from a girl under 10 years old with multiple sclerosis. CDR3 sequence reads: CASGTRTSSYEQYF. The CDR3, as DNA: TGTGCCAGCGGTACGCGGACTAGCTCCTACGAGCAGTACTTC.